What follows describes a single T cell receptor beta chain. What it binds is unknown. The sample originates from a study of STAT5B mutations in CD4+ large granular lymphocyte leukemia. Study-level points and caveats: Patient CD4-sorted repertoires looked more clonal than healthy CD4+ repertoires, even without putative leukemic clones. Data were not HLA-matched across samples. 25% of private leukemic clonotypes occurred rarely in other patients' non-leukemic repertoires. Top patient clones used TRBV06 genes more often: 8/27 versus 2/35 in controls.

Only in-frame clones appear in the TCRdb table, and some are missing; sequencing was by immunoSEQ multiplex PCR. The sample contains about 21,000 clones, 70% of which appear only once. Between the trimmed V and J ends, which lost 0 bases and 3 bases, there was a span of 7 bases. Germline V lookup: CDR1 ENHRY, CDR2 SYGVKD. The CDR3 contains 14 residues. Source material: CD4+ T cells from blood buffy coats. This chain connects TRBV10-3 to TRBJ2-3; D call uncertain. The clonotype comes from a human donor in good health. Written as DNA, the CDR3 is TGTGCCATCAGTGAGTCGACTGGAACAGATACGCAGTATTTT. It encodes CAISESTGTDTQYF.